Listed below are T cell receptor beta chains from one sample, sequenced in a study of graft-versus-host responses after intestinal transplantation. TCRdb keeps only in-frame clones here, not all; method: immunoSEQ multiplex PCR. The repertoire holds about 15,000 clones, with approximately 30% as singletons. This sample comprised alloreactive CD4+ T cells from a mixed lymphocyte reaction culture, obtained before intestinal transplant. These receptors were collected from a human patient who received an intestinal transplant. CDR3s include the opening cysteine and the closing phenylalanine or tryptophan. Fields, in order: J gene, clone size, V gene, D gene, CDR3 DNA, CDR3 protein. D genes are given only for firm matches. The listing skips clone size in some rows; elsewhere it reads once, few, many or a size class.

TRBJ2-7	NA	TRBV6-1	NA	TGTGCCAGCAGTGAAGCCCCAGGCCCATGGGAGCAGTACTTC	CASSEAPGPWEQYF
TRBJ2-5	few	TRBV5-1	NA	TGCGCCAGCAGCTTGGTTTTCATGAAGCCATCCAACCGGCCCCAGTACTTC	CASSLVFMKPSNRPQYF
TRBJ1-1	medium-sized	TRBV10-3	NA	TGTGCCTCCAGAGGGCCAGAGTGGACTGAAGCTTTCTTT	CASRGPEWTEAFF
TRBJ2-5	NA	TRBV10-2	NA	TGCGCCAGCAGTGAGCGGGGGCAGGGTAAGGAGACCCAGTACTTC	CASSERGQGKETQYF
TRBJ2-5	once	TRBV11-1	NA	TGTGCCAGCAGCGGGTTTGCGGGAGAGACCCAGTACTTC	CASSGFAGETQYF
TRBJ2-5	NA	TRBV6-5	NA	TGTGCCAGCAGCTTAACCGGGAGACAAGAGACCCAGTACTTC	CASSLTGRQETQYF
TRBJ2-3	NA	TRBV5-1	TRBD1	TGCGCCAGCAGGACGGGACAGGCCCTACGGACAGATACGCAGTATTTT	CASRTGQALRTDTQYF
TRBJ2-4	once	TRBV2	NA	TGTGCCAGCAGTCTAACCGGGACGCCGGACATTCAGTACTTC	CASSLTGTPDIQYF
TRBJ2-7	NA	TRBV6-5	NA	TGTGCCAGCAGTAGGGGATTATTAAGGGACGAGCAGTACTTC	CASSRGLLRDEQYF
TRBJ2-7	NA	TRBV5-1	TRBD1	TGCGCCAGCAGCAAGGGACAGGAGACCTACGAGCAGTACTTC	CASSKGQETYEQYF
TRBJ1-5	few	TRBV6-1	TRBD1	TGTGCCAGCAGCCGGGACAGGGAAGGCCAGCCCCAGCATTTT	CASSRDREGQPQHF
TRBJ1-1	NA	TRBV29-1	TRBD1	TGCAGCGTTAACAGGGGGGCTGGCACTGAAGCTTTCTTT	CSVNRGAGTEAFF
TRBJ1-1	NA	TRBV29-1	NA	TGCAGCGTTGTTCGTGTGAGGGTGAACACTGAAGCTTTCTTT	CSVVRVRVNTEAFF
TRBJ1-6	NA	TRBV14	NA	TGTGCCAGCAGCCTCCGCTCGGGGAGTTCACCCCTCCACTTT	CASSLRSGSSPLHF
TRBJ1-1	NA	TRBV6-6	NA	TGTGCCAGCAGGGCCGGGGGAGGGATCACTGAAGCTTTCTTT	CASRAGGGITEAFF
TRBJ1-2	NA	TRBV28	TRBD1	TGTGCCAGCACAGGGGGCTATGGCTACACCTTC	CASTGGYGYTF
TRBJ1-2	NA	TRBV6-5	NA	TGTGCCAGCAGTTACACTAACTATGGCTACACCTTC	CASSYTNYGYTF
TRBJ1-3	NA	TRBV5-1	NA	TGCGCCAGCAGCTTGTTAACCGGGACACCGGCTGGAAACACCATATATTTT	CASSLLTGTPAGNTIYF
TRBJ2-3	NA	TRBV7-7	NA	TGTGCCAGCAGCACGCAGGCCCTGGATACGCAGTATTTT	CASSTQALDTQYF
TRBJ2-7	NA	TRBV5-5	TRBD1	TGTGCCAGCAGCTGGGGGGACAGGGGAGGGTACGAGCAGTACTTC	CASSWGDRGGYEQYF
TRBJ1-5	medium-sized	TRBV6-5	NA	TGTGCCAGCAGTTACGGTTTCGGCCGTAATCAGCCCCAGCATTTT	CASSYGFGRNQPQHF
TRBJ2-5	NA	TRBV2	NA	TGTGCCAGCAGTAGGGAGACCCAGTACTTC	CASSRETQYF
TRBJ1-2	NA	TRBV5-6	NA	TGTGCCAGCACCCCGGGGGGCAGGATTACCTATGGCTACACCTTC	CASTPGGRITYGYTF
TRBJ2-1	NA	TRBV4-3	NA	TGCGCCAGCAGCCAGGCCAGGGGCAATGAGCAGTTCTTC	CASSQARGNEQFF
TRBJ1-5	NA	TRBV7-3	NA	TGTGCCAGCAGCCATTTCCAGGGCGCCTATCAGCCCCAGCATTTT	CASSHFQGAYQPQHF
TRBJ1-4	NA	TRBV5-1	TRBD1	TGCGCCAGCAGCAAAGGCAGGGGGCCTACTAATGAAAAACTGTTTTTT	CASSKGRGPTNEKLFF
TRBJ1-2	NA	TRBV6-1	TRBD1	TGTGCCAGCAGTACGGACAGGGCCCTTGGCTACACCTTC	CASSTDRALGYTF
TRBJ1-3	few	TRBV7-6	TRBD1	TGTGCCAGCAGCTTAGGAGGGGGCGGAAACACCATATATTTT	CASSLGGGGNTIYF
TRBJ1-5	NA	TRBV7-9	TRBD1	TGTGCCAGCAGCTCGACAGGGAGGAATCAGCCCCAGCATTTT	CASSSTGRNQPQHF
TRBJ2-5	NA	TRBV7-9	TRBD1	TGTGCCAGCAGCTCTGGGACAGGGGGGGGAGAGACCCAGTACTTC	CASSSGTGGGETQYF
TRBJ1-6	few	TRBV27	NA	TGTGCCAGCAGTTTCAGGGAAAATTCACCCCTCCACTTT	CASSFRENSPLHF
TRBJ1-2	few	TRBV18	NA	TGTGCCAGCTCACCCCCGGGACCGGAGCTCGGGAATGGCTACACCTTC	CASSPPGPELGNGYTF
TRBJ2-1	NA	TRBV7-2	NA	TGTGCCAGCAGCTTAAATTCTCGGGAGCAGTTCTTC	CASSLNSREQFF
TRBJ1-2	NA	TRBV28	NA	TGTGCCAGCAGTTTCTTGGGGGCCGGTGGCTACACCTTC	CASSFLGAGGYTF
TRBJ2-1	NA	TRBV7-9	NA	TGTGCCAGCCACGATGCGGTAGGGTACAATGAGCAGTTCTTC	CASHDAVGYNEQFF
TRBJ1-2	NA	TRBV7-9	TRBD1	TGTGCCAGCAGCTCGGACAGGCTAGGGGGCTACACCTTC	CASSSDRLGGYTF
TRBJ2-3	NA	TRBV6-1	NA	TGTGCCAGCGAACTCGGCACAGATACGCAGTATTTT	CASELGTDTQYF
TRBJ2-4	few	TRBV5-1	TRBD1	TGCGCCAGCAGCATTAGGGGGCTAGGCGAAGTCAAAAACATTCAGTACTTC	CASSIRGLGEVKNIQYF
TRBJ2-2	NA	TRBV11-2	NA	TGTGCCAGCAGCTTAATCAGTTTAGGGCACACCGGGGAGCTGTTTTTT	CASSLISLGHTGELFF
TRBJ1-3	few	TRBV7-6	NA	TGTGCCAGCAGCCAACAGGGAAATGGAGACACCATATATTTT	CASSQQGNGDTIYF
TRBJ1-5	NA	TRBV18	NA	TGTGCCAGCTCATCGGGGATTTATCAGCCCCAGCATTTT	CASSSGIYQPQHF
TRBJ2-1	few	TRBV5-1	TRBD1	TGCGCCAGCAGCACCCAGTCAGGGGGTGTTAATGAGCAGTTCTTC	CASSTQSGGVNEQFF
TRBJ1-1	NA	TRBV10-2	NA	TGCGCCAGCGGTCCCGGGCCCCAAGGTGGGGCTTTCTTT	CASGPGPQGGAFF
TRBJ1-1	NA	TRBV7-3	NA	TGTGCCAGCAGCCCGGACGGAAGAAACACTGAAGCTTTCTTT	CASSPDGRNTEAFF
TRBJ2-7	few	TRBV7-7	NA	TGTGCCAGCAGCCCTCGGCAGGGGAACTACGAGCAGTACTTC	CASSPRQGNYEQYF
TRBJ2-7	medium-sized	TRBV19	TRBD1	TGTGCCAGTAGTCATAACAGGGGGCAAGAGCAGTACTTC	CASSHNRGQEQYF
TRBJ2-5	NA	TRBV7-9	NA	TGTGCCAGCAGCGGGGGGCAAGAGACCCAGTACTTC	CASSGGQETQYF
TRBJ1-3	NA	TRBV10-3	NA	TGTGCCATCGGGGGAGGAAACACCATATATTTT	CAIGGGNTIYF
TRBJ1-2	few	TRBV6-6	TRBD1	TGTGCCAGCAGTTACAGGGGGCATCGGGGCTACACCTTC	CASSYRGHRGYTF
TRBJ2-7	medium-sized	TRBV28	NA	TGTGCCAGCAGCCTCACCCTAGCGAACTTAAACTACGAGCAGTACTTC	CASSLTLANLNYEQYF
TRBJ1-4	NA	TRBV6-1	NA	TGTGCCAGCAGTTTGTTCCAGGGTTCTAATGAAAAACTGTTTTTT	CASSLFQGSNEKLFF
TRBJ1-1	NA	TRBV5-4	NA	TGTGCCAGCAGCCCCCCCGGACCGGGGTATCGACGCCGCCACTTT	CASSPPGPGYRRRHF
TRBJ2-3	NA	TRBV5-1	TRBD1	TGCGCCAGCAGCCCTGGACAGGAAGGCACAGATACGCAGTATTTT	CASSPGQEGTDTQYF
TRBJ1-2	NA	TRBV29-1	NA	TGCAGCGTTGGTTTTCGGAACGTAGAGTATGGCTACACCTTC	CSVGFRNVEYGYTF
TRBJ2-1	NA	TRBV10-3	TRBD2	TGTGCCATCAGTGGTAGCGGGGGATACAATGAGCAGTTCTTC	CAISGSGGYNEQFF
TRBJ1-4	medium-sized	TRBV4-1	TRBD1	TGCGCCAGCAGCCAAGTGGAGAGGGGGCGGAAACTGTTTTTT	CASSQVERGRKLFF